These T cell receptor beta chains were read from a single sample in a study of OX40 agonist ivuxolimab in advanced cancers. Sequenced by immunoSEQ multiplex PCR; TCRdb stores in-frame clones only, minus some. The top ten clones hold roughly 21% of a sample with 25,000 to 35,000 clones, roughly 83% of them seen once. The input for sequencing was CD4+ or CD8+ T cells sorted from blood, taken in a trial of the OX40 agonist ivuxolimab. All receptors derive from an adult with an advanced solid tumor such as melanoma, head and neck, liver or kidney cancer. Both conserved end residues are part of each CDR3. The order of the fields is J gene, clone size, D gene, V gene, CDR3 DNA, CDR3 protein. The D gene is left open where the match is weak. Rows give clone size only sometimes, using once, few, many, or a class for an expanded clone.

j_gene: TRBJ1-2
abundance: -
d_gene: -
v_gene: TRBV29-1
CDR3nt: TGCAGCGTTGTCGGGGATAGTGGCTACACCTTC
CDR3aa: CSVVGDSGYTF

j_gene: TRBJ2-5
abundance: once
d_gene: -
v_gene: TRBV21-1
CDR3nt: TGTGCCATCCGAGGCTGGGCCGCGTACAACACCCGAGAGACCCAGTACTTC
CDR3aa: CAIRGWAAYNTRETQYF

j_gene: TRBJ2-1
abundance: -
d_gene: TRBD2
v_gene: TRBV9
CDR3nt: TGTGCCAGCAGCCCCCACCCCGGGACTAGCGGGAAAACGGGTGAGCAGTTCTTC
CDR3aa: CASSPHPGTSGKTGEQFF

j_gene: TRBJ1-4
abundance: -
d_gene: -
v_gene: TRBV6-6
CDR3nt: TGTGCCAGCAGTTACTCTTGGGACGGAAATGAAAAACTGTTTTTT
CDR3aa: CASSYSWDGNEKLFF

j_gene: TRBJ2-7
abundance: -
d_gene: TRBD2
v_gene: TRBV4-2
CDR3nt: TGTGCCAGCAGCCCCAGACTAGCGGAGACCTACGAGCAGTACTTC
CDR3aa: CASSPRLAETYEQYF

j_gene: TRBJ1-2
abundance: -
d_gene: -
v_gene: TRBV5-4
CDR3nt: TGTGCCAGCAGCTTTAGATTTGAGGTGGGAGGCTACACCTTC
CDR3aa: CASSFRFEVGGYTF

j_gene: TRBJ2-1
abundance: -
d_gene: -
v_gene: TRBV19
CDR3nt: TGTGCCAGTAACTTGGGGGGTGCCTACAATGAGCAGTTCTTC
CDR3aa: CASNLGGAYNEQFF

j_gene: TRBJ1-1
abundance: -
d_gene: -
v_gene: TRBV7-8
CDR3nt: TGTGCCAGCAGCCCCTCGGACGCGGACGCTGAAGCTTTCTTT
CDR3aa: CASSPSDADAEAFF

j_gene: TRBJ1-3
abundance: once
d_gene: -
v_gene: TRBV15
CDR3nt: TGTGCCACCAGCTTAGAAAGGGGGAATGGAAACACCATATATTTT
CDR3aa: CATSLERGNGNTIYF

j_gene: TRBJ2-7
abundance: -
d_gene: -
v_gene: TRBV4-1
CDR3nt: TGCGCCAGCAGCTCGATGGGAGGCCGGGACGAGCAGTACTTC
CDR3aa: CASSSMGGRDEQYF

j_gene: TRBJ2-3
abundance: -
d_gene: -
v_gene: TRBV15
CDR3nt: TGTGCCACCAGCAGAGCCCGGACTGGCACAGATACGCAGTATTTT
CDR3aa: CATSRARTGTDTQYF

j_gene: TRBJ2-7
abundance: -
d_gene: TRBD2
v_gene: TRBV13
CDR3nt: TGTGCCAGCAGCCTACGGGCGGGGGGAGGCGGTTACGAGCAGTACTTC
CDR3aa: CASSLRAGGGGYEQYF

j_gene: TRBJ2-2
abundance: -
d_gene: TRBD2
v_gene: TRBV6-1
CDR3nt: TGTGCCAGCAGACCGGGACTAGCGGGGGCCGGGGAGCTGTTTTTT
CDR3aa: CASRPGLAGAGELFF

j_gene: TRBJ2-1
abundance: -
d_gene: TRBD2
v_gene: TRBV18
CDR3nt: TGTGCCAGCTCATATAGCGGGATAGTTCGGCGTGATGAGCAGTTCTTC
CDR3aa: CASSYSGIVRRDEQFF

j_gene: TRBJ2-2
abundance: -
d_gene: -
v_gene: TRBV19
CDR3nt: TGTGCCAGCGGGACCGGGGAGCTGTTTTTT
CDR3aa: CASGTGELFF

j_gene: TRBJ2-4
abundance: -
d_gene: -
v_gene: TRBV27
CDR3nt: TGTGCCAGCAGTTCCACAGGCCCCAAAAACATTCAGTACTTC
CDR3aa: CASSSTGPKNIQYF

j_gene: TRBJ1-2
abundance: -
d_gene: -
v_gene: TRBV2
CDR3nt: TGTGCCAGCAGTGATTGGGCCCAATCTGCTAATGGCTACACCTTC
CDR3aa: CASSDWAQSANGYTF

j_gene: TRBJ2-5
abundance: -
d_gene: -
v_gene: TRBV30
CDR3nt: TGTGCCTGGAGTTCCACAAGGGGATTCCAAGAGACCCAGTACTTC
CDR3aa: CAWSSTRGFQETQYF

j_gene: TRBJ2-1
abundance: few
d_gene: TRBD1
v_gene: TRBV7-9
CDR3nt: TGTGCCAGCAGCTCAGGGGGACCTTACAATGAGCAGTTCTTC
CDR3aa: CASSSGGPYNEQFF

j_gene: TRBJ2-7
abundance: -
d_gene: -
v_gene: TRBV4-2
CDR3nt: TGTGCCAGCAGCCCCAGGGGGGAATCCTCCTACGAGCAGTACTTC
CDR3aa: CASSPRGESSYEQYF

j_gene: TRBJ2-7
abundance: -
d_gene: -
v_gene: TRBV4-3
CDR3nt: TGCGCCAGCAGCCAGGACCCTGTGGGTGGCTACGAGCAGTACTTC
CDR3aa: CASSQDPVGGYEQYF

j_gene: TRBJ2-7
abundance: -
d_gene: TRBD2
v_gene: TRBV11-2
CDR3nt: TGTGTCAGCAGCGCCAGACTAGCGGGAGGATTCCCCTACGAGCAGTACTTC
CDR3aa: CVSSARLAGGFPYEQYF

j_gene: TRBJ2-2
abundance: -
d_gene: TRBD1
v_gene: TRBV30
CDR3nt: TGTGCCTGGAGGGGCAGGGGGCTTTCACACCGGGGAGCTGTTTTT
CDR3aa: CAWRGRGLSHRGAVF

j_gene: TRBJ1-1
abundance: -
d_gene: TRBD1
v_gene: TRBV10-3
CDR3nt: TGTGCCATCGGGGACAGGTCAAATGAAGCTTTCTTT
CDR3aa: CAIGDRSNEAFF

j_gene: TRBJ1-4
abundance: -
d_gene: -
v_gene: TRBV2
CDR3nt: TGTGCCAGCAGGACGGGATTCGATGAAAAACTGTTTTTT
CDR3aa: CASRTGFDEKLFF

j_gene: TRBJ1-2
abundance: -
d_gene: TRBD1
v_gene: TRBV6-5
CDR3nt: TGTGCCAGCAGTCAGGACAGGGGGCAGGAATATGGCTACACCTTC
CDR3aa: CASSQDRGQEYGYTF

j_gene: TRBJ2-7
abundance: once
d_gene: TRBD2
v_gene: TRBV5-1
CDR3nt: TGCGCCAGCAGCGAACGGACCGGGACTAGCGGGGGTACCTACGAGCAGTACTTC
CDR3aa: CASSERTGTSGGTYEQYF

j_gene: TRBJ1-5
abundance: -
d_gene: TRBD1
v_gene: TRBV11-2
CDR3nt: TGTGCCAGCAGCTTAGATCTAATAGGGGCAGGGGGAGATCAGCCCCAGCATTTT
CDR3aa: CASSLDLIGAGGDQPQHF

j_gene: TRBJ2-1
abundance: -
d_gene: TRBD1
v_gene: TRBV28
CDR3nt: TGTGCCAGCAGTCCCGACAGGGTCGGCGAGCAGTTCTTC
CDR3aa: CASSPDRVGEQFF

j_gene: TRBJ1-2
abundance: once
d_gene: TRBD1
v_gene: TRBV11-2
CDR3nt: TGTGCCAGCAGCTTAGGCTCCGGGACAGGGTCGACTAACTATGGCTACACCTTC
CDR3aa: CASSLGSGTGSTNYGYTF

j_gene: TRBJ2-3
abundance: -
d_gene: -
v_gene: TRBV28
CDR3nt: TGTGCCAGCAACCCTTGGGCAGGGGTCACAGATACGCAGTATTTT
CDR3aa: CASNPWAGVTDTQYF

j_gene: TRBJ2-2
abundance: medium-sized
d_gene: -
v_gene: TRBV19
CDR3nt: TGTGCCACACCTAATCAGGGGGGCCCGAACACCGGGGAGCTGTTTTTT
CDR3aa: CATPNQGGPNTGELFF

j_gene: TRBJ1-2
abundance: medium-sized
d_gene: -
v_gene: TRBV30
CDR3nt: TGTGCCTGGACCCTTATGACCGATAACTATGGCTACACCTTC
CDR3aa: CAWTLMTDNYGYTF

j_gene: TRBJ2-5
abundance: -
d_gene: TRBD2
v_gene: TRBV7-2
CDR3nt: TGTGCCAGCAACCCTAGCGGGGGGGCCCGGGAGACCCAGTACTTC
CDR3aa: CASNPSGGARETQYF

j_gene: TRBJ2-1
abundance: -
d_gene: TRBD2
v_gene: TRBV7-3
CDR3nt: TGTGCCAGCAGCTTAAATCCCGGGAGCGGGGGCTACAATGAGCAGTTCTTC
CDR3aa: CASSLNPGSGGYNEQFF

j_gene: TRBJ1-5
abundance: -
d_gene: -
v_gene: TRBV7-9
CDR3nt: TGTGCCAGCAGCTTAGTGGCAGGTCATAGCAATCAGCCCCAGCATTTT
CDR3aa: CASSLVAGHSNQPQHF